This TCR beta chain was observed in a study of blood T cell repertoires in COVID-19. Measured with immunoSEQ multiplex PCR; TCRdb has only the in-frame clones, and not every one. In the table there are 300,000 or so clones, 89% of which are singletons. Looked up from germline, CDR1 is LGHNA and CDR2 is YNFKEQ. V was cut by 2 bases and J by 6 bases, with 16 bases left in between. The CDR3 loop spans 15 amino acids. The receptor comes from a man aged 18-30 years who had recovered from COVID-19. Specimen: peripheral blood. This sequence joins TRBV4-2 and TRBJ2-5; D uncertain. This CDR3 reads CASSQPGFETKTQYF. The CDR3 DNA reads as TGTGCCAGCAGCCAACCCGGGTTTGAAACAAAGACCCAGTACTTC.